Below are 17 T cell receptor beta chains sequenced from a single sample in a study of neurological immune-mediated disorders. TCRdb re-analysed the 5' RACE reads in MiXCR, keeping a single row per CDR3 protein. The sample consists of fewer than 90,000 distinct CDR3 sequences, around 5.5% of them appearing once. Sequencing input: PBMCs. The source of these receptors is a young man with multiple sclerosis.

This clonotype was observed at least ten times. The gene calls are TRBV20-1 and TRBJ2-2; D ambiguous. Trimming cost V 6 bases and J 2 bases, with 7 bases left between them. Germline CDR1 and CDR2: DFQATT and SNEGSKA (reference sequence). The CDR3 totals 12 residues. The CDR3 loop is CSAPDNTGELFF. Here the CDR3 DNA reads TGCAGTGCCCCGGACAACACCGGGGAGCTGTTTTTT.

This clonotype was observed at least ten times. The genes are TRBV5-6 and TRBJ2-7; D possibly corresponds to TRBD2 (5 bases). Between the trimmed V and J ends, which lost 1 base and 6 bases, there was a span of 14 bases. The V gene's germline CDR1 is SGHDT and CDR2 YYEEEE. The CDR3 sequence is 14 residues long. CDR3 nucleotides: TGTGCCAGCAGCTTGCCCGGGGAAAATGCCGAGCAGTACTTC. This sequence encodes CASSLPGENAEQYF.

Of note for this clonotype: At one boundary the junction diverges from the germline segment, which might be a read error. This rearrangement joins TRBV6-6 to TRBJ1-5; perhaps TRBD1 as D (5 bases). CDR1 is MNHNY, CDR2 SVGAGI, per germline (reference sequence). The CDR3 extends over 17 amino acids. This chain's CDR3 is CASNRDGRLYSNQPQNF. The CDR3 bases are TGTGCCAGCAACCGGGACGGACGACTTTATAGCAATCAGCCCCAGAATTTT.

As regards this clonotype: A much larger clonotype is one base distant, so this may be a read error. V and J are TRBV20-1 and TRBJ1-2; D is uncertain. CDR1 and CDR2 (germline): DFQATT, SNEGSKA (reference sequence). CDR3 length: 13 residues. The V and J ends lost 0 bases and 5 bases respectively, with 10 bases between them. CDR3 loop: CSAREGKEYGYTF. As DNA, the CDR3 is TGCAGTGCTAGAGAGGGAAAGGAATATGGCTACACCTTC.

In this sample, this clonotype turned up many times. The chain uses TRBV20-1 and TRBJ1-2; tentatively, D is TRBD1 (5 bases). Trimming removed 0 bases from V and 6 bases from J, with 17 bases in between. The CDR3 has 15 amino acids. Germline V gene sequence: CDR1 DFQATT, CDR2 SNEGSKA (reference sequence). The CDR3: CSAREVGEWTDGYTF. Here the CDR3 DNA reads TGCAGTGCTAGAGAGGTGGGGGAGTGGACGGATGGCTACACCTTC.

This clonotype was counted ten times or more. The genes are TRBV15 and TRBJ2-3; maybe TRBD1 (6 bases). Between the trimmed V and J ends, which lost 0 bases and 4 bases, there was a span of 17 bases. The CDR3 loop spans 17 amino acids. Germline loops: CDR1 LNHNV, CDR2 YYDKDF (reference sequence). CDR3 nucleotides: TGTGCCACCAGCAGAGATCGGACGGCAGGGGACGCAGATACGCAGTATTTT. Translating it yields CATSRDRTAGDADTQYF.

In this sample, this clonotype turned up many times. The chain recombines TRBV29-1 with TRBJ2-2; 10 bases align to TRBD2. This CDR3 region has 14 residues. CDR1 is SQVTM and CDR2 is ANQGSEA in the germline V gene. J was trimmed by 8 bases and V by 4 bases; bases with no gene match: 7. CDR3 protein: CSVAPGLATGELFF. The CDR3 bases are TGCAGCGTTGCGCCGGGACTAGCGACAGGGGAGCTGTTTTTT.

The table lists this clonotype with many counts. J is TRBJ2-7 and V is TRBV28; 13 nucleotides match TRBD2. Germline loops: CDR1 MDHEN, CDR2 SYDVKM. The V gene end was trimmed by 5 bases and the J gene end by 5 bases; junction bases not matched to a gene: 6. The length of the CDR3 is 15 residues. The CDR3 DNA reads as TGTGCCAGCAGTGGACTAGCGGGAGTCGCGGACGAGCAGTACTTC. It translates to CASSGLAGVADEQYF.

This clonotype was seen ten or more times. DNA of the CDR3: TGTGCCAGCAGCCGCCTTACAGGGAGCTCCTATAATTCACCCCTCCACTTT. Translating it yields CASSRLTGSSYNSPLHF. V is TRBV7-2 and J is TRBJ1-6; the D gene is possibly TRBD1 (6 bases). The V gene's germline CDR1 is SGHTA and CDR2 FQGNSA. The ends were cut back, 5 bases at V and 0 bases at J, with 14 bases in the middle. The length of the CDR3 is 17 residues.

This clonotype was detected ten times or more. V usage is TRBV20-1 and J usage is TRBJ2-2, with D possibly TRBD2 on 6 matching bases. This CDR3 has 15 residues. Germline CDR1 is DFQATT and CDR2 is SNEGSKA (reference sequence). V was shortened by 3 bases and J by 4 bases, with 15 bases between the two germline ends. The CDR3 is CSASHSGRSTGELFF. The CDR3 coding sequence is TGCAGTGCTAGTCACTCCGGGAGATCCACCGGGGAGCTGTTTTTT.

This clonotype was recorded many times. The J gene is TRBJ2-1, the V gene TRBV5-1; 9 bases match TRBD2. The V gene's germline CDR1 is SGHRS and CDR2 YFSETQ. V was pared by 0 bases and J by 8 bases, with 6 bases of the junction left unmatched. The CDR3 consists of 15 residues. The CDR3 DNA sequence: TGCGCCAGCAGCTTGGAGGGACTAGCAGCCCATGAGCAGTTCTTC. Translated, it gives CASSLEGLAAHEQFF. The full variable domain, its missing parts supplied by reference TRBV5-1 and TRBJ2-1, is KAGVTQTPRYLIKTRGQQVTLSCSPISGHRSVSWYQQTPGQGLQFLFEYFSETQRNKGNFPGRFSGRQFSNSRSEMNVSTLELGDSALYLCASSLEGLAAHEQFFGPGTRLTVL.

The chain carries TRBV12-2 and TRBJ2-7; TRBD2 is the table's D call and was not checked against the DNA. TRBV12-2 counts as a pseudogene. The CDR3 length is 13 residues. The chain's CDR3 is CASRSQAPYEQYF. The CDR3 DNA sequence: TGTGCAAGTCGCTCCCAGGCCCCCTACGAGCAGTACTTC.

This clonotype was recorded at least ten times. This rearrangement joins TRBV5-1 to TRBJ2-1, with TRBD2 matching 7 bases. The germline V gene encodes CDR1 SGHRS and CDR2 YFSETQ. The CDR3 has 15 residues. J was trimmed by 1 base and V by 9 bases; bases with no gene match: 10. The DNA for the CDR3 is TGCGCCACCCGACCCCTAGCGGATTCCTACAATGAGCAGTTCTTC. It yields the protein CATRPLADSYNEQFF.

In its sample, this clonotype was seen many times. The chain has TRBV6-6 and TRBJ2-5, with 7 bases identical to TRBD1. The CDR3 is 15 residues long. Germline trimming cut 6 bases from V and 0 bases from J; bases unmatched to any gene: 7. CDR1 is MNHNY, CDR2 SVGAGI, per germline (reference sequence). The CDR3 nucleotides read TGTGCCAGCAGGGCCGGGACAGCGTACCAAGAGACCCAGTACTTC. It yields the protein CASRAGTAYQETQYF.

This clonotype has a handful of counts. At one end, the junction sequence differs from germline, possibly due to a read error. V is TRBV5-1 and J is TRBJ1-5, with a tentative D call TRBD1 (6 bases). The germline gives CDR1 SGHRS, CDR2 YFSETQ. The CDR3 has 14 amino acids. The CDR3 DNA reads TGCGCCAGCAGCTTGACAGGGCCGAATCAGCCCCAGAATTTT. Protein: CASSLTGPNQPQNF.

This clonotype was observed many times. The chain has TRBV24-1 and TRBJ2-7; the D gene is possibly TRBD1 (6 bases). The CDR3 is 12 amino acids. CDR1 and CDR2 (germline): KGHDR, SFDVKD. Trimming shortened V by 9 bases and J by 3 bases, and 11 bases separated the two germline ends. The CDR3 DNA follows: TGTGCCACCTCTCCGGACAGCTACGAGCAGTACTTC. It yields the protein CATSPDSYEQYF.

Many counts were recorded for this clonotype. CDR3 protein: CASRGAGPRGDTDTQYF. The CDR3 DNA is TGTGCCAGCAGGGGTGCAGGCCCACGCGGTGACACAGATACGCAGTATTTT. J is TRBJ2-3 and V is TRBV25-1; D unresolved. V shed 6 bases and J shed 2 bases, with 21 bases lying between them. CDR3 length: 17 amino acids. Germline CDR1 reads MGHDK; CDR2 reads SYGVNS.